Listed here are 14 T cell receptor beta chains from one sample, sequenced in a study of regulatory T cells in long-lasting Graves disease. Arm-PCR of CDR3 regions with iRepertoire HTBI primers generated TCR beta libraries. TCRdb fed the multiplex PCR reads into MiXCR, producing one record per CDR3 protein. The sample carries approximately 480,000 distinct CDR3 sequences, around 16% recorded once. Noted time point: newly diagnosed GD, antithyroid drugs for less than 3 months. Extracted RNA from PBMCs served as the source of the TCR library. This sample was also put to use in a study of T cells in Graves' hyperthyroidism and ophthalmopathy.

The sample in question was peripheral blood mononuclear cells (PBMCs), obtained at new diagnosis, from a patient treated with antithyroid drugs. These receptors all come from a man aged 35-49 years with Graves disease.

The chain has TRBV19 and TRBJ2-1; D unresolved. This CDR3 contains 16 residues. The V end was cut by 5 bases, the J end by 0 bases, with 14 bases between. Germline CDR1 LNHDA, CDR2 SQIVND (reference sequence). The CDR3: CASSAAQQHSYNEQFF. CDR3 in DNA: TGTGCCAGTAGTGCCGCGCAGCAGCACTCCTACAATGAGCAGTTCTTC. Combining the CDR3 with reference TRBV19 and TRBJ2-1 gives the whole variable domain DGGITQSPKYLFRKEGQNVTLSCEQNLNHDAMYWYRQDPGQGLRLIYYSQIVNDFQKGDIAEGYSVSREKKESFPLTVTSAQKNPTAFYLCASSAAQQHSYNEQFFGPGTRLTVL.

There are many counts of this clonotype. This chain joins TRBV20-1 and TRBJ2-7; 14 bases are shared with TRBD2. The J segment lost 0 bases and the V segment lost 4 bases, leaving 5 bases of the junction unmatched. Looked up from germline, CDR1 is DFQATT and CDR2 is SNEGSKA (reference sequence). The CDR3 has 16 residues. The DNA of the CDR3 is TGCAGTGCTAATTCCGGGACTAGCGGGAGCTCCTACGAGCAGTACTTC. The encoded protein is CSANSGTSGSSYEQYF.

This clonotype has a count of ten or more. Mismatch with germline at one junction end may stem from a read error. V usage is TRBV5-1 and J usage is TRBJ2-1, with D perhaps matching TRBD2 (5 bases). This CDR3 spans 13 amino acids. The germline V gene encodes CDR1 SGHRS and CDR2 YFSETQ. The CDR3 nucleotides are TGTGCCAGCAGTTATGGGGAGAACAATGAGCAGTTCTTC. Protein sequence: CASSYGENNEQFF.

V gene TRBV7-9 combines with J gene TRBJ2-5, with D possibly matching TRBD2 (6 bases). The CDR3 spans 15 residues. V lost 2 bases and J lost 3, with 13 bases in between. CDR1 SEHNR and CDR2 FQNEAQ come from the germline V gene (reference sequence). The CDR3 bases are TGTGCCAGCAGCTTACACGGAGGGACTGAAGAGACCCAGTACTTC. Encoded protein: CASSLHGGTEETQYF.

The rearrangement joins TRBV2 to TRBJ2-1, with TRBD2 identical over 10 bases. This CDR3 contains 13 residues. CDR1 and CDR2 from the germline V gene are SNHLY and FYNNEI. The J segment lost 9 bases and the V segment lost 5 bases, leaving 4 bases of the junction unmatched. The CDR3 spells CASSIAGGGEQFF. The CDR3 region has the DNA TGTGCCAGCAGTATAGCGGGAGGTGGTGAGCAGTTCTTC.

The J gene is TRBJ2-1, the V gene TRBV9; 9 bases line up with TRBD2. The germline CDR1 and CDR2 sequences are SGDLS and YYNGEE. This CDR3 spans 16 amino acids. After removal of 3 bases from V and 5 bases from J, the junction contained 9 bases not matched to a gene. This CDR3 reads CASSALGGRVDNEQFF. In DNA form, the CDR3 reads TGTGCCAGCAGCGCCCTTGGCGGGAGGGTTGACAATGAGCAGTTCTTC.

This clonotype was observed a handful of times. Since a much larger clone is just one base distant, this may be a read error. This chain connects TRBV24-1 to TRBJ2-3; TRBD2 matches 7 bases. Germline loops: CDR1 KGHDR, CDR2 SFDVKD. This CDR3 contains 18 residues. Losses at the gene ends were 3 bases for V and 2 bases for J; bases not matched to a gene: 13. The chain's CDR3 is CATSDPQRAGENTDTQYF. CDR3 DNA sequence: TGTGCCACCAGTGATCCCCAAAGGGCGGGAGAGAACACAGATACGCAGTATTTT.

This clonotype was counted at least ten times. This chain uses TRBV2 with TRBJ2-2; TRBD1 or TRBD2 may be the D gene (5 bases each). V lost 4 bases and J lost 1, with 10 bases in between. Germline assignment: CDR1 SNHLY and CDR2 FYNNEI. The CDR3 spans 15 residues. CDR3 sequence (DNA): TGTGCCAGCAGTGTCCGGGACGGGAACACCGGGGAGCTGTTTTTT. It codes for CASSVRDGNTGELFF.

This clonotype was picked up many times. The V and J genes are TRBV28 and TRBJ1-2; D possibly corresponds to TRBD1 (6 bases). Germline values: CDR1 MDHEN, CDR2 SYDVKM. The CDR3 extends over 14 amino acids. Trimming took off 6 bases at V and 5 bases at J, with 16 bases between the two ends. The CDR3, as DNA: TGTGCCAGCAGGGAACAGGGCCCCTCATATGGCTACACCTTC. It yields the protein CASREQGPSYGYTF.

The J gene is TRBJ2-2, the V gene TRBV12-3 or TRBV12-4, with 9 bases aligning to TRBD2. This CDR3 has 14 amino acids. V shed 7 bases, J shed 4 bases, and the junction held 4 bases outside the gene matches. The CDR3 reads CASKRGEGTGELFF. The CDR3 DNA sequence: TGTGCCAGCAAGCGGGGGGAGGGCACCGGGGAGCTGTTTTTT.

This chain joins TRBV2 and TRBJ2-2; D might be TRBD2 (5 bases). The V end lost 1 base, the J end lost 6 bases, and 12 bases lay between the germline ends. The CDR3 runs to 15 residues. Germline CDR1 reads SNHLY; CDR2 reads FYNNEI. CDR3 sequence: CASSEELVVSGELFF. DNA of the CDR3: TGTGCCAGCAGTGAAGAACTAGTTGTTTCCGGGGAGCTGTTTTTT.

This chain connects TRBV15 to TRBJ2-3, with D unclear. The CDR3 is made up of 14 amino acids. Germline CDR1 reads LNHNV; CDR2 reads YYDKDF (reference sequence). V shed 8 bases and J shed 0 bases, with 12 bases lying between them. Here the CDR3 reads CATSKGVSTDTQYF. DNA for the CDR3: TGTGCCACCTCCAAAGGAGTCAGCACAGATACGCAGTATTTT.

This clonotype was picked up many times. V and J are TRBV5-1 and TRBJ2-3; 9 bases fit TRBD2. The ends lost 3 bases at V and 2 bases at J; junction bases unmatched: 7. Per the germline V gene, CDR1 is SGHRS and CDR2 is YFSETQ. This CDR3 spans 16 amino acids. CDR3 protein: CASSSGGLALTDTQYF. For the CDR3, the DNA is TGCGCCAGCAGCTCGGGGGGACTAGCACTCACAGATACGCAGTATTTT.

This clonotype was detected a few times. The chain links TRBV11-1 to TRBJ2-4; tentatively, D is TRBD2 (5 bases). Deletions cut 1 base from V and 7 bases from J, with 26 bases between. Germline loops: CDR1 SGHAT, CDR2 FQDESV (reference sequence). The CDR3 loop spans 19 amino acids. The CDR3 loop is CASSLGGPAKLGGRNIQYF. As DNA, the CDR3 is TGTGCCAGCAGCTTAGGTGGCCCCGCCAAACTAGGCGGTAGGAACATTCAGTACTTC. Complete variable domain (other parts from reference TRBV11-1 and TRBJ2-4): EAEVAQSPRYKITEKSQAVAFWCDPISGHATLYWYRQILGQGPELLVQFQDESVVDDSQLPKDRFSAERLKGVDSTLKIQPAELGDSAMYLCASSLGGPAKLGGRNIQYFGAGTRLSVL.